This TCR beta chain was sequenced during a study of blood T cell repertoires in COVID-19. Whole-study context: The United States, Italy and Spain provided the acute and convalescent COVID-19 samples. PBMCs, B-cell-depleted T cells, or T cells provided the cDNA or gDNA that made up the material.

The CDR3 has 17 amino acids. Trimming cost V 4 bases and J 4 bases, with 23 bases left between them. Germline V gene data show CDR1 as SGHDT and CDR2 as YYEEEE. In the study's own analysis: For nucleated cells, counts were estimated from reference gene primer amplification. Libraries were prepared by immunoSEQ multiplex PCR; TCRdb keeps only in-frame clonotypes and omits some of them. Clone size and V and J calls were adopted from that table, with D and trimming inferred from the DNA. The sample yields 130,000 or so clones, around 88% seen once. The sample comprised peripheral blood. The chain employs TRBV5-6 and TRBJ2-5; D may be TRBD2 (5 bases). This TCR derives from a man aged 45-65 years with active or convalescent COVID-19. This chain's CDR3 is CASSPETSRGLVETQYF. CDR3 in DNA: TGTGCCAGCAGCCCTGAGACCAGCCGGGGATTGGTAGAGACCCAGTACTTC.